This T cell receptor beta chain came from a study of molecular identifiers for immune sequencing clone quantification. Study information: Replicate runs used RNA from 20,000 or 100,000 naive CD8 cells, which was split five ways into aliquots, and four of those aliquots were then sequenced.

Germline lookup yields CDR1 SQVTM and CDR2 ANQGSEA. The V gene end was trimmed by 8 bases and the J gene end by 5 bases; junction bases not matched to a gene: 17. The CDR3 spans 15 residues. Preparation methods for the bulk TCR libraries were those previously described, with listed TCR primers. Using its own MiXCR run on the PCR reads, TCRdb lists one record per CDR3 protein. The sample has approximately 500,000 distinct CDR3 sequences; roughly a fifth are singletons. In its sample, this clonotype was seen a few times. What it recognizes is unknown. CD8+CD4-CCR7+CD45RA+ cells were sorted as naive CD8 T cells. Study outcomes and limitations: Over 97% of CMV-specific effector molecules, but under 1% of naive ones, were in clones above 20 copies.

Sequencing was carried out using naive CD8+ T cells from blood, with Jurkat cell RNA spiked in. Sample subset: FACS-sorted CD8+CD4-CCR7+CD45RA+ naive T cells. The source of this sequence is a human donor in good health. Some libraries in this study had Jurkat cell RNA spiked in. The chain is built from TRBV29-1 and TRBJ2-7, with TRBD1 matching over 8 bases. The CDR3 DNA reads TGCAGCTTTACCGACAGGGGCGACCGGTGGAACGAGCAGTACTTC. It translates to CSFTDRGDRWNEQYF.